This TCR beta chain was retrieved from a study of blood T cell repertoires in COVID-19. In the study overall: Acute and convalescent COVID-19 specimens originated in the United States, Italy and Spain. PBMCs, B-cell-depleted T cells, or T cells provided the cDNA or gDNA that made up the material.

In the authors' workflow: Quantification of nucleated cells was approximated via reference gene primer amplification. The method was immunoSEQ multiplex PCR; TCRdb's version includes in-frame clones alone and lacks a portion of them. V and J calls and clone size are copied from that table; D and trimming were computed from the DNA. The profile shows approximately 260,000 clones, roughly 82% of them singletons. This clone has more than one count but fewer than ten. The sequence was collected from a woman aged 80 or older with active or convalescent COVID-19. The specimen sequenced was peripheral blood.

The CDR3 is CASSSITTGLTGELFF. The CDR3 nucleotides read TGTGCCAGCAGCTCAATTACAACAGGGCTCACCGGGGAGCTGTTTTTT. The chain uses TRBV5-4 and TRBJ2-2, with a possible D match to TRBD1 (6 bases). There are 16 residues in the CDR3. Between the trimmed V and J ends, which lost 3 bases and 4 bases, there was a span of 16 bases. Germline V gene lookup returns CDR1 SGHNT and CDR2 YYREEE (reference sequence).